This T cell receptor beta chain was observed in a study of T cells in localized non-small cell lung cancer. Whole-study results and caveats: Longer overall survival was linked to higher blood T cell density. Of the tissues analyzed, uninvolved adjacent lung showed maximal T cell clonality, greater than tumor. A median of roughly 55 of the top 100 tumor clones appeared in adjacent lung, which was paired and uninvolved.

Germline lookup yields CDR1 SGHRS and CDR2 YFSETQ. The CDR3 length is 15 residues. Profiled with immunoSEQ multiplex PCR; TCRdb holds only in-frame clones, not every one. The table records roughly 39,000 clones, over 75% of them present only once. Details on this clone: Antigen: not known. A junction end diverges from the germline sequence, so it may reflect a read error.

The chain couples TRBV5-1 to TRBJ1-5; D gene uncertain. The receptor was isolated from a woman between 35 and 75 years old with stage II lung adenocarcinoma. The starting material was PBMCs, obtained before any cancer treatment. CDR3 sequence reads: CASSPRRPKNRPQHF. In DNA, the CDR3 is TGCGCCAGCAGCCCCCGCCGGCCCAAAAATCGGCCCCAGCATTTT. Filled out from reference TRBV5-1 and TRBJ1-5, the complete variable domain reads KAGVTQTPRYLIKTRGQQVTLSCSPISGHRSVSWYQQTPGQGLQFLFEYFSETQRNKGNFPGRFSGRQFSNSRSEMNVSTLELGDSALYLCASSPRRPKNRPQHFGDGTRLSIL.